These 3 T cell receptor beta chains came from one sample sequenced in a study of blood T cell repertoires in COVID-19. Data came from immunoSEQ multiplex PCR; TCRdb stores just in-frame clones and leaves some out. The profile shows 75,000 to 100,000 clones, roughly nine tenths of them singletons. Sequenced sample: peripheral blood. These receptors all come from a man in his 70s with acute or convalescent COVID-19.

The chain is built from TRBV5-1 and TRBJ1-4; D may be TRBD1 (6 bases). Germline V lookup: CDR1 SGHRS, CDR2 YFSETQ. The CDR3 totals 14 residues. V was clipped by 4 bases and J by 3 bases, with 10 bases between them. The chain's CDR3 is CASSTGQSNEKLFF. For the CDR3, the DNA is TGCGCCAGCAGCACCGGACAGTCTAATGAAAAACTGTTTTTT.

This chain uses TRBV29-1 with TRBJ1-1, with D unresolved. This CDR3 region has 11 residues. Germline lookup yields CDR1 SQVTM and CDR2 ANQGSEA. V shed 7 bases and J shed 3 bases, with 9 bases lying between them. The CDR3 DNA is TGCAGCGCCCAGGACTACACTGAAGCTTTCTTT. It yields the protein CSAQDYTEAFF. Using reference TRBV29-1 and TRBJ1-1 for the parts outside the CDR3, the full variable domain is SAVISQKPSRDICQRGTSLTIQCQVDSQVTMMFWYRQQPGQSLTLIATANQGSEATYESGFVIDKFPISRPNLTFSTLTVSNMSPEDSSIYLCSAQDYTEAFFGQGTRLTVV.

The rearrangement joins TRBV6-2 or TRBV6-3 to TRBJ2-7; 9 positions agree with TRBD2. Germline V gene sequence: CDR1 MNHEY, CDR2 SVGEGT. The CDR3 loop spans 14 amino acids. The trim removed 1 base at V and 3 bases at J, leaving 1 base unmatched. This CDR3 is CASSYLRGGYEQYF. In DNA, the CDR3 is TGTGCCAGCAGTTACTTGCGGGGGGGCTACGAGCAGTACTTC.